These 25 T cell receptor beta chains were sequenced from one sample in a study of shared clonotypes between healthy human individuals. The table came from immunoSEQ multiplex PCR; TCRdb's copy has only in-frame clones and leaves some out. The profile shows more than 400,000 clones, around 96% of them singletons. Sequencing used naive CD4+ T cells sorted from blood. Subset of the sample: CD45RA+ positively selected. These receptor sequences come from a woman aged 25 to 39 in good health.

This clone was recorded once. The J gene is TRBJ2-5, the V gene TRBV7-6, with D uncertain. Germline loops: CDR1 SGHVS, CDR2 FNYEAQ. This CDR3 comprises 15 residues. V shed 3 bases and J shed 4 bases, with 15 bases lying between them. The CDR3 DNA reads TGTGCCAGCAGCTTGAGTGGGGTCGGTGGAGAGACCCAGTACTTC. Translation: CASSLSGVGGETQYF. The full variable domain, with the rest looked up from reference TRBV7-6 and TRBJ2-5, is GAGVSQSPRYKVTKRGQDVALRCDPISGHVSLYWYRQALGQGPEFLTYFNYEAQQDKSGLPNDRFSAERPEGSISTLTIQRTEQRDSAMYRCASSLSGVGGETQYFGPGTRLLVL.

This chain uses TRBV10-1 with TRBJ1-1; 8 bases line up with TRBD1. The V gene end was trimmed by 6 bases and the J gene end by 5 bases; junction bases not matched to a gene: 11. CDR3 length equals 15 residues. Germline V gene data show CDR1 as WNHNN and CDR2 as SYGVQD (reference sequence). The CDR3 DNA follows: TGCGCCAGCAGCGCCGGACAGGGAGGAGGAACTGAAGCTTTCTTT. It encodes CASSAGQGGGTEAFF.

This clone turned up a few times. For the CDR3, the DNA is TGTGCCAGCAGCGCCGGAGGACTTAGCACAGATACGCAGTATTTT. As protein: CASSAGGLSTDTQYF. The chain employs TRBV7-3 and TRBJ2-3; TRBD2 is a possible D gene (5 bases). The ends were cut back, 5 bases at V and 0 bases at J, with 12 bases in the middle. Germline V gives CDR1 SGHTA, CDR2 FQGTGA. This CDR3 contains 15 residues. Full variable domain (remainder filled in from reference TRBV7-3 and TRBJ2-3): GAGVSQTPSNKVTEKGKYVELRCDPISGHTALYWYRQSLGQGPEFLIYFQGTGAADDSGLPNDRFFAVRPEGSVSTLKIQRTERGDSAVYLCASSAGGLSTDTQYFGPGTRLTVL.

J is TRBJ1-1 and V is TRBV4-1, with D perhaps TRBD1 (5 bases). V lost 2 bases and J lost 1, with 11 bases in between. CDR3 length equals 15 residues. Germline CDR1 and CDR2: MGHRA and YSYEKL. The CDR3 bases are TGCGCCAGCAGCCAAACAGGAGGTAAGAACACTGAAGCTTTCTTT. It codes for CASSQTGGKNTEAFF.

The genes are TRBV27 and TRBJ2-7; D gene ambiguous. Germline V lookup: CDR1 MNHEY, CDR2 SMNVEV (reference sequence). The CDR3 has 11 residues. The V end was cut by 3 bases, the J end by 5 bases, with 5 bases between. The CDR3 DNA follows: TGTGCCAGCAGTTTGGGAAACGAGCAGTACTTC. Amino acids: CASSLGNEQYF.

The table lists this clone with a count of one. The sample holds other DNA sequences that translate to the same CDR3. The chain employs TRBV7-9 and TRBJ1-6; 10 positions agree with TRBD1. Per germline, CDR1 SEHNR and CDR2 FQNEAQ (reference sequence). V trimming: 6 bases; J trimming: 7 bases; junction bases outside the gene matches: 3. This CDR3 is built from 14 residues. The CDR3 protein is CASSRDRGNSPLHF. In nucleotides, the CDR3 is TGTGCCAGCAGTCGGGACAGGGGCAATTCACCCCTCCACTTT.

The chain recombines TRBV28 with TRBJ1-1; 8 bases are shared with TRBD1. Germline V gives CDR1 MDHEN, CDR2 SYDVKM. With 4 bases clipped from V and 2 bases from J, the junction kept 9 bases outside the gene matches. The CDR3 has 16 residues. In nucleotides, the CDR3 is TGTGCCAGCAGTTACAGACAGGGGTTGTTAAACACTGAAGCTTTCTTT. Its protein is CASSYRQGLLNTEAFF.

The chain combines TRBV10-3 with TRBJ2-5; 9 nucleotides agree with TRBD1. Matching the DNA end better, TRBJ2-7 makes the J call doubtful. This CDR3 spans 13 amino acids. Germline V gene lookup returns CDR1 ENHRY and CDR2 SYGVKD. The CDR3 region is CAIRQGATYEQYF. The CDR3 region has the DNA TGTGCCATCAGACAGGGGGCAACCTACGAGCAGTACTTC.

This chain joins TRBV27 and TRBJ2-6; TRBD1 is a possible D gene (5 bases). This CDR3 has 16 residues. Germline V CDR1 and CDR2: MNHEY, SMNVEV (reference sequence). The V and J ends lost 5 bases and 1 base respectively, with 12 bases between them. The CDR3 reads CASSPAQGSGANVLTF. The CDR3 coding sequence is TGTGCCAGCAGTCCGGCCCAGGGATCTGGGGCCAACGTCCTGACTTTC.

The rearrangement joins TRBV4-1 to TRBJ2-2, with 12 bases matching TRBD2. After removal of 2 bases from V and 6 bases from J, the junction contained 16 bases not matched to a gene. This CDR3 is built from 20 residues. Germline V gene data show CDR1 as MGHRA and CDR2 as YSYEKL. This CDR3 is CASSQPLGPSGRALSGELFF. The CDR3 DNA follows: TGCGCCAGCAGCCAACCCTTAGGACCTAGCGGGAGGGCCCTGTCCGGGGAGCTGTTTTTT.

The chain links TRBV5-4 to TRBJ2-7; 9 bases match TRBD2. CDR1 and CDR2 from the germline V gene are SGHNT and YYREEE (reference sequence). The CDR3 has 15 residues. V lost 4 bases and J lost 6; bases outside the gene matches: 11. The CDR3 spells CASSRPGLASGEQYF. In DNA form, the CDR3 reads TGTGCCAGCAGCCGACCGGGACTAGCTTCGGGCGAGCAGTACTTC.

The V gene is TRBV9, the J gene TRBJ2-1, with 11 bases matching TRBD2. The CDR3 consists of 15 residues. The germline CDR1 and CDR2 sequences are SGDLS and YYNGEE. V was clipped by 4 bases and J by 7 bases; unmatched bases: 7. DNA for the CDR3: TGTGCCAGCAGCCCCAGACTAGCGGGAAAGAATGAGCAGTTCTTC. Amino acid sequence: CASSPRLAGKNEQFF.

The chain is built from TRBV19 and TRBJ1-5; D uncertain. The germline CDR1 and CDR2 sequences are LNHDA and SQIVND (reference sequence). V lost 6 bases, J lost 5 bases, and 8 bases lay in between. CDR3 length equals 12 residues. CDR3 sequence: CASRVGDQPQHF. The CDR3 DNA is TGTGCCAGTAGAGTCGGAGATCAGCCCCAGCATTTT. The variable domain in full, with the rest retrieved from reference TRBV19 and TRBJ1-5, is DGGITQSPKYLFRKEGQNVTLSCEQNLNHDAMYWYRQDPGQGLRLIYYSQIVNDFQKGDIAEGYSVSREKKESFPLTVTSAQKNPTAFYLCASRVGDQPQHFGDGTRLSIL.

The gene calls are TRBV6-1 and TRBJ1-5; D unresolved. V lost 6 bases and J lost 6, with 12 bases in between. The CDR3 contains 13 residues. Germline-derived CDR1 and CDR2 are MNHNS and SASEGT. The CDR3 DNA reads TGTGCCAGCAGAAGGACGGCCGTTCAGCCCCAGCATTTT. Translated: CASRRTAVQPQHF.

V usage is TRBV28 and J usage is TRBJ2-7, with 13 bases fitting TRBD2. Losses at the gene ends were 6 bases for V and 5 bases for J; bases not matched to a gene: 7. Looked up from germline, CDR1 is MDHEN and CDR2 is SYDVKM. This CDR3 has 15 amino acids. CDR3: CASSLLAGGPNEQYF. The CDR3 DNA reads as TGTGCCAGCAGCCTACTAGCGGGAGGGCCCAACGAGCAGTACTTC.

The V call is TRBV4-2, the J call TRBJ2-1, with a weak D call TRBD2 (6 bases). The CDR3 has 16 residues. The V gene lost 5 bases and the J gene lost 8 bases, with 22 bases spanning the gap. Per the germline V gene, CDR1 is LGHNA and CDR2 is YNFKEQ. The DNA for the CDR3 is TGTGCCAGCAGCTCAGCCGGACTCCTGGGGGAGGATGAGCAGTTCTTC. Translated, it gives CASSSAGLLGEDEQFF.

The chain recombines TRBV30 with TRBJ1-5, with 7 bases lining up with TRBD1. Germline trimming cut 3 bases from V and 7 bases from J; bases unmatched to any gene: 3. CDR3 length: 12 amino acids. Germline assignment: CDR1 GTSNPN and CDR2 SVGIG (reference sequence). The chain's CDR3 is CAWSAGGQPQHF. The DNA of the CDR3 is TGTGCCTGGAGCGCAGGGGGACAGCCCCAGCATTTT.

V is TRBV28 and J is TRBJ2-5; D is uncertain. The CDR3 spans 14 residues. From germline, CDR1 is MDHEN and CDR2 SYDVKM. Trimming pared 5 bases from V and 5 bases from J, leaving 15 bases between. CDR3 protein: CASSATPRRETQYF. In DNA form, the CDR3 reads TGTGCCAGCAGTGCGACACCCCGGCGGGAGACCCAGTACTTC.

Worth noting for this clone: The same CDR3 arises from other DNA sequences in this sample as well. The chain carries TRBV28 and TRBJ1-3; 7 nucleotides line up with TRBD1. V lost 5 bases and J lost 4; bases outside the gene matches: 5. Germline CDR1 reads MDHEN; CDR2 reads SYDVKM. CDR3 length: 14 residues. For the CDR3, the DNA is TGTGCCAGCAGTCAGACAGGGTCCGGAAACACCATATATTTT. This codes for CASSQTGSGNTIYF.

The chain combines TRBV29-1 with TRBJ2-5, with TRBD2 matching over 9 bases. The DNA end favors TRBJ2-7, so the J call may be wrong. Germline lookup yields CDR1 SQVTM and CDR2 ANQGSEA. This CDR3 spans 14 amino acids. For the CDR3, the DNA is TGCAGCGTGGCGCGGACTAGCGACACCTACGAGCAGTACTTC. Residues: CSVARTSDTYEQYF.

This chain connects TRBV6-5 to TRBJ2-7, with 7 bases matching TRBD2. V dropped 0 bases and J dropped 2; count of bases not matched to a gene: 7. The germline V gene encodes CDR1 MNHEY and CDR2 SVGAGI. This CDR3 contains 16 residues. CDR3 sequence: CASSYSASGDAYEQYF. The CDR3 nucleotides are TGTGCCAGCAGTTACTCGGCCAGCGGGGACGCCTACGAGCAGTACTTC.

V gene TRBV13 combines with J gene TRBJ2-3; D is undetermined. The ends were cut back, 5 bases at V and 2 bases at J, with 8 bases in the middle. This CDR3 is built from 13 residues. In germline, CDR1 is PRHDT, CDR2 FYEKMQ (reference sequence). The CDR3, as DNA: TGTGCCAGCAGCATGACTGTCACAGATACGCAGTATTTT. It translates to CASSMTVTDTQYF.

V is TRBV9 and J is TRBJ2-1; TRBD2 aligns across 15 bases. J was trimmed by 0 bases and V by 3 bases; bases with no gene match: 4. The germline V gene has CDR1 SGDLS and CDR2 YYNGEE. The CDR3 has 18 amino acids. The CDR3 nucleotides are TGTGCCAGCAGCGCGGGACTAGCGGGAGGAAACTCCTACAATGAGCAGTTCTTC. Translation gives CASSAGLAGGNSYNEQFF.

This chain connects TRBV28 to TRBJ1-5; 9 nucleotides agree with TRBD1. Trimming at V came to 5 bases and at J to 5 bases, leaving 10 bases not matched to a gene. CDR1 is MDHEN and CDR2 is SYDVKM in the germline V gene. The CDR3 consists of 16 residues. The CDR3 loop reads CASSQRTGAGDQPQHF. The DNA for the CDR3 is TGTGCCAGCAGTCAGCGGACAGGGGCAGGGGATCAGCCCCAGCATTTT.

The J gene is TRBJ2-3, the V gene TRBV18; D remains unclear. Trimming left V 0 bases short and J 4 bases short, with 11 bases between. The CDR3 contains 15 residues. Germline CDR1 KGHSH, CDR2 LQKENI. CDR3 region: CASSPPMVGADTQYF. The CDR3 DNA sequence: TGTGCCAGCTCACCACCGATGGTTGGGGCAGATACGCAGTATTTT.